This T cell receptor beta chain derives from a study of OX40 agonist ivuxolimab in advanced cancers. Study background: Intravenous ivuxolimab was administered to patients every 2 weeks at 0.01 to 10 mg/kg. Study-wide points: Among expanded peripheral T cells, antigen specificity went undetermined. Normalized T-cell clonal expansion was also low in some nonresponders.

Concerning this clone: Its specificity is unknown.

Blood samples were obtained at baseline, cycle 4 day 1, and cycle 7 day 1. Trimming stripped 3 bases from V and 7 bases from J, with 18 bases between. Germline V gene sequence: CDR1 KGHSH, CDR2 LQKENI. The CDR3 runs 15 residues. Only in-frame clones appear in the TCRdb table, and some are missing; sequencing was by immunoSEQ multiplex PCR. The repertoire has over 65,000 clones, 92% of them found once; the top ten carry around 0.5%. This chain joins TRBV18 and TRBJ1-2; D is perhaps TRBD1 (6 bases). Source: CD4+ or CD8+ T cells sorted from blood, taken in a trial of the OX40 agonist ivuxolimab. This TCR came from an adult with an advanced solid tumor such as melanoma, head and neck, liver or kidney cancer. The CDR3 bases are TGTGCCAGCTCACCGCCAGGACGGGGGGCTCCTGGCTACACCTTC. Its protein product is CASSPPGRGAPGYTF.